Shown below are 30 T cell receptor beta chains from a single sample sequenced in a study of CD8 T cells in ankylosing spondylitis. Study outcomes and limitations: Made up of fewer than 10 highly homologous variants, a TCR beta motif appeared characteristic of ankylosing spondylitis blood.

These TCRs' antigens remain unknown. One entry per CDR3 protein results from TCRdb running MiXCR on the 5' RACE reads. The data show some 450,000 distinct CDR3 sequences, more than 15% seen once. The sequenced material came from blood, either unsorted or a sorted T cell fraction (not recorded which). These receptors all stem from a male donor with ankylosing spondylitis.

CDR3 nucleotides: TGTGCCAGCAGCCGGACACGGACCGTATCTGAAGCTTTCTTT. This gives the protein CASSRTRTVSEAFF. The chain couples TRBV28 to TRBJ1-1; D is perhaps TRBD1 (5 bases). Per germline, CDR1 MDHEN and CDR2 SYDVKM. V lost 6 bases, J lost 6 bases, and 17 bases lay in between. The CDR3 loop spans 14 amino acids.

This clonotype was recorded many times. The genes are TRBV12-3 or TRBV12-4 and TRBJ1-2; TRBD1 might be the D (6 bases). The CDR3 has 14 residues. V dropped 0 bases and J dropped 6 bases, with 11 bases sitting between them. This CDR3 is CASSLARGMDGYTF. As DNA, the CDR3 is TGTGCCAGCAGTTTAGCCAGGGGTATGGATGGCTACACCTTC.

V and J are TRBV6-5 and TRBJ2-3; no clear D. The CDR3 has 14 residues. Trimming took off 0 bases at V and 2 bases at J, with 6 bases between the two ends. CDR1 and CDR2 from the germline V gene are MNHEY and SVGAGI. The CDR3 DNA follows: TGTGCCAGCAGTTACTCGGCACACACAGATACGCAGTATTTT. Amino acids: CASSYSAHTDTQYF.

The gene calls are TRBV20-1 and TRBJ2-1; TRBD1 or TRBD2 may be the D gene (5 bases each). Between the trimmed V and J ends, which lost 5 bases and 6 bases, there was a span of 14 bases. The CDR3 runs to 13 residues. In germline, CDR1 is DFQATT, CDR2 SNEGSKA (reference sequence). The CDR3 loop reads CSAPVPGTNEQFF. CDR3 nucleotides: TGCAGTGCTCCGGTACCAGGGACCAATGAGCAGTTCTTC.

This clonotype was seen many times. The gene calls are TRBV12-3 or TRBV12-4 and TRBJ2-1; TRBD2 agrees at 7 bases. The CDR3 loop spans 16 amino acids. Trimming cost V 3 bases and J 9 bases; bases outside gene matches: 14. The CDR3 region has the DNA TGTGCCAGCAGTTTGGGGGGAGCGGGGACCGTAGGTGAGCAGTTCTTC. Its protein product is CASSLGGAGTVGEQFF.

The sample holds many counts of this clonotype. The chain has TRBV6-2 or TRBV6-3 and TRBJ1-1; D ambiguous. Looked up from germline, CDR1 is MNHEY and CDR2 is SVGEGT. Between the trimmed V and J ends, which lost 6 bases and 6 bases, there was a span of 14 bases. This CDR3 comprises 13 residues. The CDR3 nucleotides are TGTGCCAGCAGGCCGACATTGGCGCCTGAAGCTTTCTTT. Translation gives CASRPTLAPEAFF.

This clonotype was detected a few times. The V and J genes are TRBV7-9 and TRBJ2-3; no firm D call. V lost 1 base and J 2 bases, leaving 4 bases between the germline ends. The CDR3 runs to 13 residues. CDR1 SEHNR and CDR2 FQNEAQ come from the germline V gene (reference sequence). CDR3 coding DNA: TGTGCCAGCAGCTTAGGTTACACAGATACGCAGTATTTT. Translation gives CASSLGYTDTQYF.

V is TRBV20-1 and J is TRBJ1-1, with D possibly matching TRBD1 (6 bases). The CDR3 length is 15 residues. V shed 1 base and J shed 1 base, with 13 bases lying between them. CDR1 is DFQATT and CDR2 is SNEGSKA in the germline V gene (reference sequence). CDR3 loop: CSARAPGQPNTEAFF. The CDR3 DNA reads TGCAGTGCTAGAGCTCCCGGACAGCCGAACACTGAAGCTTTCTTT.

The V and J genes are TRBV6-2 or TRBV6-3 and TRBJ2-4, with 8 bases lining up with TRBD1. J was trimmed by 5 bases and V by 6 bases; bases with no gene match: 6. The CDR3 consists of 14 residues. Germline V gives CDR1 MNHEY, CDR2 SVGEGT. Written as DNA, the CDR3 is TGTGCCAGCAGACCTGACAGGGGCCAAAACATTCAGTACTTC. Amino acids: CASRPDRGQNIQYF.

This clonotype has ten or more counts. V and J are TRBV24-1 and TRBJ2-1, with 10 positions matching TRBD2. This CDR3 is 13 amino acids long. The germline V gene encodes CDR1 KGHDR and CDR2 SFDVKD. V shed 12 bases, J shed 2 bases, and the junction held 3 bases outside the gene matches. CDR3 in DNA: TGTGCCTCGAGCGGGGGGGCCTACAATGAGCAGTTCTTC. It yields the protein CASSGGAYNEQFF.

This sequence joins TRBV20-1 and TRBJ1-1; D may be TRBD1 (5 bases). This CDR3 contains 16 residues. The germline gives CDR1 DFQATT, CDR2 SNEGSKA (reference sequence). Trimming removed 1 base from V and 1 base from J, with 16 bases in between. The CDR3 loop is CSARVGDRGWNTEAFF. CDR3 DNA sequence: TGCAGTGCTAGAGTGGGGGACCGGGGGTGGAACACTGAAGCTTTCTTT.

This clonotype was counted many times. The V and J genes are TRBV3-1 and TRBJ1-1; D is uncertain. V shed 2 bases and J shed 1 base, with 5 bases lying between them. CDR3 length: 13 residues. Per the germline V gene, CDR1 is LGHDT and CDR2 is YNNKEL (reference sequence). The CDR3 reads CASSQSGNTEAFF. The CDR3 region has the DNA TGTGCCAGCAGCCAATCAGGGAACACTGAAGCTTTCTTT. Based on the CDR3 plus reference TRBV3-1 and TRBJ1-1, the full variable domain is DTAVSQTPKYLVTQMGNDKSIKCEQNLGHDTMYWYKQDSKKFLKIMFSYNNKELIINETVPNRFSPKSPDKAHLNLHINSLELGDSAVYFCASSQSGNTEAFFGQGTRLTVV.

The chain uses TRBV20-1 and TRBJ2-7; 10 bases map to TRBD1. This CDR3 is built from 14 residues. Trimming cost V 0 bases and J 4 bases; bases outside gene matches: 3. CDR1 is DFQATT and CDR2 is SNEGSKA in the germline V gene (reference sequence). The CDR3 spells CSARDTDRGYEQYF. The CDR3 nucleotides read TGCAGTGCTAGAGACACGGACAGGGGGTACGAGCAGTACTTC.

The CDR3 here is CASSSQPQLATNEKLFF. CDR3 coding DNA: TGTGCCAGCAGCTCACAGCCCCAGTTAGCAACTAATGAAAAACTGTTTTTT. The rearrangement uses TRBV11-2 and TRBJ1-4; D remains ambiguous. This CDR3 region has 17 residues. V was trimmed by 4 bases and J by 0 bases, leaving 15 bases between them. Germline CDR1 reads SGHAT; CDR2 reads FQNNGV.

This clonotype was counted ten times or more. The chain joins TRBV3-1 to TRBJ2-1; no firm D call. The CDR3 runs to 11 residues. Trimming cost V 2 bases and J 8 bases, with 4 bases left between them. Germline loops: CDR1 LGHDT, CDR2 YNNKEL (reference sequence). This chain's CDR3 is CASSQLHEQFF. In DNA form, the CDR3 reads TGTGCCAGCAGCCAACTCCATGAGCAGTTCTTC.

This clonotype turned up a few times. This chain uses TRBV20-1 with TRBJ1-1; no definite D call. CDR3 length equals 12 residues. Germline V gene lookup returns CDR1 DFQATT and CDR2 SNEGSKA (reference sequence). Trimming took 5 bases from V and 1 from J, leaving 8 bases between them. CDR3 region: CSALLRNTEAFF. The CDR3 DNA reads TGCAGTGCTCTACTCAGGAACACTGAAGCTTTCTTT.

This clonotype was seen only a few times. The chain links TRBV12-3 or TRBV12-4 to TRBJ2-5; 8 nucleotides align to TRBD2. Unmatched junction bases numbered 9, after V lost 5 bases and J lost 4 bases. The CDR3 is 15 amino acids. The CDR3 DNA follows: TGTGCCAGCAGTCAAAGCGGGAGAGGGGGAGAGACCCAGTACTTC. This translates into CASSQSGRGGETQYF.

The V call is TRBV5-1, the J call TRBJ2-2; 12 bases are shared with TRBD2. The CDR3 is 16 residues long. Germline lookup yields CDR1 SGHRS and CDR2 YFSETQ. Trimming at V came to 4 bases and at J to 6 bases, leaving 7 bases not matched to a gene. The chain's CDR3 is CASSPPSGGDAGELFF. The CDR3 DNA reads as TGCGCCAGCAGCCCTCCTAGCGGGGGGGACGCCGGGGAGCTGTTTTTT.

The chain couples TRBV20-1 to TRBJ1-2, with 8 bases lining up with TRBD1. CDR3 length equals 16 residues. Trimming removed 6 bases from V and 5 bases from J; junction bases left unmatched: 17. Germline-derived CDR1 and CDR2 are DFQATT and SNEGSKA (reference sequence). DNA of the CDR3: TGCAGTGCCGCCGGGGGGCAGGGGGCGCATGAGTATGGCTACACCTTC. Protein sequence: CSAAGGQGAHEYGYTF.

This clonotype was observed at least ten times. V is TRBV11-1 and J is TRBJ2-7, with 9 bases lining up with TRBD1. The V gene's germline CDR1 is SGHAT and CDR2 FQDESV (reference sequence). V lost 0 bases to trimming and J lost 4 bases; unmatched junction nucleotides: 4. CDR3 length: 15 residues. CDR3 in DNA: TGTGCCAGCAGCTTAGCGGCGGGACAGGGTTACGAGCAGTACTTC. It is translated as CASSLAAGQGYEQYF.

This clonotype was counted a single time. The V call is TRBV12-3 or TRBV12-4, the J call TRBJ1-4; D is perhaps TRBD1 (5 bases). V was clipped by 0 bases and J by 0 bases, with 20 bases between them. The CDR3 sequence is 20 residues long. CDR3 DNA: TGTGCCAGCAGTTTAGCGCTCGGCAGGGTGGAGGCCACAACTAATGAAAAACTGTTTTTT. Translated, it gives CASSLALGRVEATTNEKLFF.

This clonotype was seen more than once but under ten times. This chain connects TRBV12-3 or TRBV12-4 to TRBJ2-2, with D perhaps matching TRBD1 or TRBD2 (7 bases each). V gave up 6 bases and J gave up 8 bases, with 19 bases separating them. This CDR3 contains 15 residues. CDR3 sequence (DNA): TGTGCCAGCAGGCCATCTGGGAGGGGGCGGGGGGAGCTGTTTTTT. It is translated as CASRPSGRGRGELFF.

The chain has TRBV6-1 and TRBJ1-3, with D perhaps matching TRBD1 (5 bases). With 8 bases removed from V and 2 bases from J, the gap between germline ends came to 7 bases. This CDR3 has 12 residues. Germline assignment: CDR1 MNHNS and CDR2 SASEGT. The CDR3 nucleotides are TGTGCCAGCGGGGGAACTGGAAACACCATATATTTT. Its protein is CASGGTGNTIYF.

This chain connects TRBV27 to TRBJ2-7; TRBD1 aligns across 12 bases. J lost 6 bases, V lost 4 bases, and 19 bases had no gene match. CDR3 length: 19 residues. The germline gives CDR1 MNHEY, CDR2 SMNVEV (reference sequence). The CDR3 here is CASSSSGTGGEAVPPEQYF. The DNA for the CDR3 is TGTGCCAGCAGTTCCTCCGGGACAGGGGGCGAAGCGGTCCCGCCCGAGCAGTACTTC.

This clonotype was observed a few times. The J gene is TRBJ2-1, the V gene TRBV6-4; TRBD2 agrees at 8 bases. Germline values: CDR1 MRHNA, CDR2 SNTAGT. V trimming: 7 bases; J trimming: 1 base; junction bases outside the gene matches: 6. The CDR3 length is 15 residues. CDR3 residues: CASTSTSDSYNEQFF. In DNA, the CDR3 is TGTGCCAGCACTTCGACTAGCGATTCCTACAATGAGCAGTTCTTC.

The table lists this clonotype with a few counts. V is TRBV28 and J is TRBJ1-5; D uncertain. The CDR3 totals 16 residues. Germline V CDR1 and CDR2: MDHEN, SYDVKM. Trimming took off 4 bases at V and 0 bases at J, with 13 bases between the two ends. This CDR3 is CASSSQYGNSNQPQHF. The CDR3 DNA sequence: TGTGCCAGCAGTTCTCAGTACGGGAATAGCAATCAGCCCCAGCATTTT.

The CDR3 spells CSAQRPGGDTQYF. CDR3 coding DNA: TGCAGTGCCCAAAGACCCGGAGGAGATACGCAGTATTTT. This chain connects TRBV20-1 to TRBJ2-3; D perhaps matches TRBD2 (5 bases). This CDR3 has 13 residues. Germline CDR1 is DFQATT and CDR2 is SNEGSKA (reference sequence). V lost 6 bases and J lost 5, with 15 bases in between.

The gene calls are TRBV3-1 and TRBJ2-5, with D possibly being TRBD2 (6 bases). The germline V gene encodes CDR1 LGHDT and CDR2 YNNKEL (reference sequence). V was cut by 0 bases and J by 5 bases, with 13 bases left in between. The CDR3 is 15 residues long. CDR3 bases: TGTGCCAGCAGCCAAGATGGGGGGTTTAGGGAGACCCAGTACTTC. It is translated as CASSQDGGFRETQYF.

This clonotype was seen a few times. The genes are TRBV28 and TRBJ2-3, with a weak D call TRBD1 (6 bases). The germline V gene encodes CDR1 MDHEN and CDR2 SYDVKM. The CDR3 has 14 amino acids. V lost 7 bases and J lost 2, with 13 bases in between. The CDR3 spells CASTLQGYTDTQYF. The CDR3 DNA sequence: TGTGCCAGCACCCTACAGGGCTACACAGATACGCAGTATTTT.

This clonotype was observed a few times. V gene TRBV12-3 or TRBV12-4 combines with J gene TRBJ2-3; 7 bases map to TRBD1. The CDR3 runs to 14 residues. Unmatched junction bases numbered 5, after V lost 6 bases and J lost 2 bases. Written as DNA, the CDR3 is TGTGCCAGCAGAGAACAGGGGCACACAGATACGCAGTATTTT. Translated: CASREQGHTDTQYF.